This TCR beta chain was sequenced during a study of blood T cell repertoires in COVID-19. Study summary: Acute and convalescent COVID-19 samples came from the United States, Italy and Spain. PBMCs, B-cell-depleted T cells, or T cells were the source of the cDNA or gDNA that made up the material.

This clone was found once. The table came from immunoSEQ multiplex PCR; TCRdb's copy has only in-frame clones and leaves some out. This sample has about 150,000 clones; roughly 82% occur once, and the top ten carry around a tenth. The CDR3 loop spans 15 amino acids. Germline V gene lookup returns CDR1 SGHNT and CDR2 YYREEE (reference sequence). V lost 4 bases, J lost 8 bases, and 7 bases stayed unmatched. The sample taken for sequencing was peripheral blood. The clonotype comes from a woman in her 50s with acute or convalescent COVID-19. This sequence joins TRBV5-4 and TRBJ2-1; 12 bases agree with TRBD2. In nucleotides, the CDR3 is TGTGCCAGCAGCCCGGGACTAGCGGGTGGCGATGAGCAGTTCTTC. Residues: CASSPGLAGGDEQFF.